The 14 T cell receptor beta chains listed next were all sequenced from one sample in a study of blood T cell repertoires in COVID-19. Repertoires were generated with immunoSEQ multiplex PCR, while TCRdb's copy carries only in-frame clones and drops some. The table lists about 35,000 clones, around 87% of them singletons. Sequencing used peripheral blood. Receptors originate from a human donor in a cohort sampled during active COVID-19.

The chain couples TRBV28 to TRBJ1-2; possibly TRBD1 for D (5 bases). CDR3 length equals 12 residues. Germline CDR1 is MDHEN and CDR2 is SYDVKM. Trimming removed 11 bases at V and 4 bases at J, with 14 bases between. The CDR3 sequence: CASAAGGYGYTF. The CDR3 DNA is TGTGCCTCAGCAGCCGGGGGCTATGGCTACACCTTC.

J is TRBJ1-5 and V is TRBV5-1, with a tentative D call TRBD1 (5 bases). Germline CDR1 and CDR2: SGHRS and YFSETQ. V shed 0 bases and J shed 2 bases, with 9 bases lying between them. CDR3 length: 15 amino acids. CDR3 sequence: CASSLGAGRNQPQHF. DNA of the CDR3: TGCGCCAGCAGCTTGGGAGCGGGGCGCAATCAGCCCCAGCATTTT.

The chain is built from TRBV2 and TRBJ1-5; TRBD1 might be the D (6 bases). Trimming took off 1 base at V and 5 bases at J, with 12 bases between the two ends. The V gene's germline CDR1 is SNHLY and CDR2 FYNNEI. The CDR3 is made up of 15 amino acids. The CDR3 DNA is TGTGCCAGCAGTGAAGGGGAGGGGGGCCATCAGCCCCAGCATTTT. It translates to CASSEGEGGHQPQHF.

V is TRBV19 and J is TRBJ1-2; tentatively, D is TRBD1 (5 bases). Germline CDR1 and CDR2: LNHDA and SQIVND (reference sequence). This CDR3 has 13 residues. Trimming removed 6 bases from V and 5 bases from J, with 13 bases in between. The CDR3 DNA reads TGTGCCAGTAGCCCAGGCAGACAGTATGGCTACACCTTC. Translated: CASSPGRQYGYTF. The complete variable domain, with remaining parts taken from reference TRBV19 and TRBJ1-2, reads DGGITQSPKYLFRKEGQNVTLSCEQNLNHDAMYWYRQDPGQGLRLIYYSQIVNDFQKGDIAEGYSVSREKKESFPLTVTSAQKNPTAFYLCASSPGRQYGYTFGSGTRLTVV.

This chain links TRBV5-1 with TRBJ2-1; 12 bases match TRBD2. Germline CDR1 is SGHRS and CDR2 is YFSETQ. With V trimmed by 5 bases and J by 6 bases, 3 bases remained unmatched. This CDR3 has 14 amino acids. As DNA, the CDR3 is TGCGCCAGCAGGGGGACTAGCGGGCCCAATGAGCAGTTCTTC. Protein: CASRGTSGPNEQFF.

The rearrangement joins TRBV27 to TRBJ2-5; TRBD2 matches at 7 bases. Trimming took 10 bases from V and 4 from J; bases not matched to a gene: 12. Germline CDR1 and CDR2: MNHEY and SMNVEV (reference sequence). CDR3 length equals 14 residues. The CDR3 DNA follows: TGTGCCACAAAAGAAGCGGGGAGGGTAGAGACCCAGTACTTC. Amino acids: CATKEAGRVETQYF.

V and J are TRBV28 and TRBJ2-5; tentative D call: TRBD2 (6 bases). Trimming pared 7 bases from V and 6 bases from J, leaving 18 bases between. The CDR3 is made up of 14 amino acids. Germline V CDR1 and CDR2: MDHEN, SYDVKM. The CDR3 coding sequence is TGTGCCAGCACCCCCTCGGGGGTTCGACAGACCCAGTACTTC. This translates into CASTPSGVRQTQYF.

The V and J genes are TRBV28 and TRBJ2-7; 7 bases line up with TRBD2. The CDR3 length is 14 residues. The J segment lost 3 bases and the V segment lost 5 bases, leaving 7 bases of the junction unmatched. The V gene's germline CDR1 is MDHEN and CDR2 SYDVKM. The CDR3 sequence: CASSAMGGDYEQYF. CDR3 coding DNA: TGTGCCAGCAGTGCCATGGGGGGGGACTACGAGCAGTACTTC.

The rearrangement joins TRBV7-2 to TRBJ2-5; TRBD1 matches at 8 bases. The junction had 8 bases not matched to a gene; V was cut back by 4 bases and J by 4 bases. This CDR3 contains 15 residues. Germline CDR1 and CDR2: SGHTA and FQGNSA. The CDR3 bases are TGTGCCAGCAGCTCCACCGGGACAGGTAGAGAGACCCAGTACTTC. Its protein is CASSSTGTGRETQYF. The complete variable domain, with remaining parts taken from reference TRBV7-2 and TRBJ2-5, reads GAGVSQSPSNKVTEKGKDVELRCDPISGHTALYWYRQSLGQGLEFLIYFQGNSAPDKSGLPSDRFSAERTGGSVSTLTIQRTQQEDSAVYLCASSSTGTGRETQYFGPGTRLLVL.

J is TRBJ1-1 and V is TRBV7-9; 8 bases are shared with TRBD1. V gave up 3 bases and J gave up 4 bases; unmatched junction bases: 4. CDR3 length equals 14 residues. Germline CDR1 SEHNR, CDR2 FQNEAQ (reference sequence). In nucleotides, the CDR3 is TGTGCCAGCAGCTTTACAGGGGGTTCCACTGAAGCTTTCTTT. It yields the protein CASSFTGGSTEAFF.

About this clone itself: Other DNA sequences in the sample encode the same CDR3. The gene calls are TRBV11-2 and TRBJ1-2; 7 nucleotides align to TRBD1. The CDR3 runs 13 residues. Germline CDR1 is SGHAT and CDR2 is FQNNGV. V lost 5 bases to trimming and J lost 3 bases; unmatched junction nucleotides: 3. The CDR3 sequence is CASSPGQDYGYTF. The CDR3 DNA is TGTGCCAGCAGCCCAGGACAGGACTATGGCTACACCTTC.

The gene calls are TRBV28 and TRBJ2-7, with TRBD2 matching 9 bases. The CDR3 sequence is 15 residues long. Per germline, CDR1 MDHEN and CDR2 SYDVKM. V trimming: 7 bases; J trimming: 2 bases; junction bases outside the gene matches: 9. This chain's CDR3 is CASTHSAGGTYEQYF. CDR3 DNA: TGTGCCAGCACCCATTCCGCGGGGGGGACCTACGAGCAGTACTTC.

V usage is TRBV6-5 and J usage is TRBJ2-7; 12 nucleotides match TRBD1. The CDR3 runs to 14 residues. With 5 bases clipped from V and 9 bases from J, the junction kept 8 bases outside the gene matches. Germline assignment: CDR1 MNHEY and CDR2 SVGAGI. CDR3: CASSPGQGAFVQYF. The DNA of the CDR3 is TGTGCCAGCAGTCCGGGACAGGGGGCTTTCGTGCAGTACTTC.

The chain employs TRBV12-5 and TRBJ2-1; TRBD1 matches at 9 bases. This CDR3 has 15 residues. Germline V gene data show CDR1 as LGHNT and CDR2 as FRNRAP. Losses at the gene ends were 7 bases for V and 6 bases for J; bases not matched to a gene: 10. The DNA of the CDR3 is TGTGCTAGTGCCAAGGGACAGGGAAGTGGCAATGAGCAGTTCTTC. This gives the protein CASAKGQGSGNEQFF.